The entry below describes one T cell receptor (beta chain). Its antigen is undetermined. This entry comes from a study of cytomegalovirus exposure and HLA in healthy donors. Study observations and caveats: In a later analysis, CMV-associated beta chains were mostly HLA-associated, it appeared. A later analysis associated 16,000 or so TCR beta sequences with HLA alleles at a 0.05 false discovery rate.

PCR used 60 Vbeta primers and 13 Jbeta primers. Profiled with immunoSEQ multiplex PCR; TCRdb holds only in-frame clones, not every one. The data show around 200,000 clones, roughly four fifths seen once. Unmatched junction bases numbered 4, after V lost 5 bases and J lost 3 bases. Per germline, CDR1 LNHDA and CDR2 SQIVND (reference sequence). The CDR3 has 14 amino acids. These donors counted as nominally healthy when sampled, but unrecorded immune exposures were likely. The sequenced sample was PBMCs. The V gene is TRBV19, the J gene TRBJ2-7; TRBD1 matches 10 bases. The TCR originated in a man aged 25-45 years in good health and CMV-seronegative. For the CDR3, the DNA is TGTGCCAGTAGTTCCGGGACAGGGGTCTACGAGCAGTACTTC. Translated, it gives CASSSGTGVYEQYF.